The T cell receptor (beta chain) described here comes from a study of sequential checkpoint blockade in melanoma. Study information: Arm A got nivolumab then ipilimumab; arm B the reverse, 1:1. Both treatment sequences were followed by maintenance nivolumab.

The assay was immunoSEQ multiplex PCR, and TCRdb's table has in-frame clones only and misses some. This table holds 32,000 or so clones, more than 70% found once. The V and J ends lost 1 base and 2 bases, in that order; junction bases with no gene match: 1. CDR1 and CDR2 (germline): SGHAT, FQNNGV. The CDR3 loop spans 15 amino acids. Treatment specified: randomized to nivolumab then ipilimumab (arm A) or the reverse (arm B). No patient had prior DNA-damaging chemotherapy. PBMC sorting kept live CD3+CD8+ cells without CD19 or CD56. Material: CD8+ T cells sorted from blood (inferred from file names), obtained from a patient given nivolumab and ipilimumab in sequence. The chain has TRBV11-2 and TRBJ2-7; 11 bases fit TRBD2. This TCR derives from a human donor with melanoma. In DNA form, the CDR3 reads TGTGCCAGCAGCTTAGTAGCGGGGGGGACCTACGAGCAGTACTTC. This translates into CASSLVAGGTYEQYF.